Shown below are 30 T cell receptor beta chains from a single sample sequenced in a study of patients and donors after allogeneic stem cell transplantation. TCRdb re-derived calls from the RT-PCR reads in MiXCR, one entry per CDR3 protein. This table has 90,000 to 120,000 distinct CDR3 sequences, over 30% appearing once. Specimen: blood, either unsorted or a sorted T cell fraction (not recorded which). Every receptor here comes from a human donor who was either an allogeneic HSCT recipient or a stem cell or donor lymphocyte infusion donor (not recorded which). It is not recorded whose cells these are; they may come from a transplant donor.

The chain combines TRBV12-3 or TRBV12-4 with TRBJ2-6; D remains unclear. CDR3 length: 14 residues. Trimming shortened V by 8 bases and J by 0 bases, and 8 bases separated the two germline ends. The CDR3 bases are TGTGCCAGCGGACGGTTCTCTGGGGCCAACGTCCTGACTTTC. As protein: CASGRFSGANVLTF.

This clonotype was seen only a few times. The CDR3 loop is CASSYSIETTEAFF. DNA of the CDR3: TGTGCCAGCAGTTACTCGATCGAGACGACTGAAGCTTTCTTT. The chain combines TRBV6-2 or TRBV6-3 with TRBJ1-1; no firm D call. Germline V gene lookup returns CDR1 MNHEY and CDR2 SVGEGT. V lost 0 bases, J lost 5 bases, and 10 bases lay in between. CDR3 size: 14 residues.

The J gene is TRBJ2-7, the V gene TRBV6-6; 8 bases line up with TRBD2. This CDR3 has 17 amino acids. The ends lost 6 bases at V and 1 base at J; junction bases unmatched: 14. Germline V CDR1 and CDR2: MNHNY, SVGAGI (reference sequence). DNA for the CDR3: TGTGCCAGCAGCCGACCCTCCGGACTAGCTCGGTCCTACGAGCAGTACTTC. It is translated as CASSRPSGLARSYEQYF.

This clonotype has a handful of counts. The genes are TRBV11-2 and TRBJ2-3; maybe TRBD2 (6 bases). Germline lookup yields CDR1 SGHAT and CDR2 FQNNGV. There are 14 residues in the CDR3. V lost 4 bases and J lost 7, with 15 bases in between. CDR3 in DNA: TGTGCCAGCAGCTCTCCGGGACTTTGGAATACGCAGTATTTT. The encoded protein is CASSSPGLWNTQYF. The full variable domain, its missing parts supplied by reference TRBV11-2 and TRBJ2-3, is EAGVAQSPRYKIIEKRQSVAFWCNPISGHATLYWYQQILGQGPKLLIQFQNNGVVDDSQLPKDRFSAERLKGVDSTLKIQPAKLEDSAVYLCASSSPGLWNTQYFGPGTRLTVL.

The chain has TRBV5-1 and TRBJ2-1; the D gene is possibly TRBD1 (5 bases). This CDR3 contains 14 residues. Trimming left V 4 bases short and J 4 bases short, with 12 bases between. Germline V lookup: CDR1 SGHRS, CDR2 YFSETQ. CDR3 residues: CASSLRADYNEQFF. CDR3 nucleotides: TGCGCCAGCAGCCTCAGGGCCGATTACAATGAGCAGTTCTTC.

This clonotype was detected only a few times. The chain carries TRBV12-3 or TRBV12-4 and TRBJ2-1, with D perhaps matching TRBD2 (5 bases). V gave up 2 bases and J gave up 6 bases, with 11 bases separating them. The CDR3 consists of 14 residues. This CDR3 reads CASSLLAGGNEQFF. The DNA of the CDR3 is TGTGCCAGCAGTTTACTAGCTGGAGGCAATGAGCAGTTCTTC.

The chain employs TRBV12-3 or TRBV12-4 and TRBJ2-7; 9 nucleotides line up with TRBD2. This CDR3 has 16 amino acids. The V and J ends lost 6 bases and 2 bases, in that order; junction bases with no gene match: 11. The CDR3 DNA follows: TGTGCCAGCAGAGCCGGGGGTAGCGGGGGCGCCTACGAGCAGTACTTC. It encodes CASRAGGSGGAYEQYF.

This clonotype was seen a handful of times. The gene calls are TRBV10-2 and TRBJ2-1; TRBD1 agrees at 8 bases. CDR3 length equals 17 residues. Unmatched junction bases numbered 12, after V lost 2 bases and J lost 6 bases. Germline V lookup: CDR1 WSHSY, CDR2 SAAADI. The CDR3 is CASSEQVLRTGLNEQFF. CDR3 bases: TGCGCCAGCAGTGAGCAGGTATTGCGGACAGGGCTCAATGAGCAGTTCTTC.

Of note for this clonotype: An end of the junction differs from the germline gene, which may be a read error. The gene calls are TRBV6-2 or TRBV6-3 and TRBJ2-3; D remains ambiguous. Germline CDR1 is MNHEY and CDR2 is SVGEGT. The CDR3 is made up of 12 amino acids. The CDR3 here is CASSYPGPRSIF. For the CDR3, the DNA is TGTGCCAGCAGTTACCCTGGGCCTCGCAGTATTTTT.

This rearrangement joins TRBV29-1 to TRBJ1-6; D gene unclear. Germline CDR1 SQVTM, CDR2 ANQGSEA. V lost 6 bases, J lost 0 bases, and 12 bases lay in between. The CDR3 runs 15 residues. This CDR3 reads CSVKHESSYNSPLHF. As DNA, the CDR3 is TGCAGCGTGAAACACGAGAGCTCCTATAATTCACCCCTCCACTTT. The full variable domain, rest sourced from reference TRBV29-1 and TRBJ1-6, is SAVISQKPSRDICQRGTSLTIQCQVDSQVTMMFWYRQQPGQSLTLIATANQGSEATYESGFVIDKFPISRPNLTFSTLTVSNMSPEDSSIYLCSVKHESSYNSPLHFGNGTRLTVT.

This clonotype was detected only a few times. CDR3 in amino acids: CASSLVGRGRNTEAFF. DNA of the CDR3: TGTGCCAGCAGCTTAGTGGGTAGGGGCAGGAACACTGAAGCTTTCTTT. V is TRBV7-2 and J is TRBJ1-1; tentatively, D is TRBD1 (5 bases). This CDR3 region has 16 residues. The V and J ends lost 1 base and 1 base respectively, with 13 bases between them. Germline CDR1 reads SGHTA; CDR2 reads FQGNSA. The full variable domain, completed using reference TRBV7-2 and TRBJ1-1, is GAGVSQSPSNKVTEKGKDVELRCDPISGHTALYWYRQSLGQGLEFLIYFQGNSAPDKSGLPSDRFSAERTGGSVSTLTIQRTQQEDSAVYLCASSLVGRGRNTEAFFGQGTRLTVV.

Notes on this clonotype: The CDR3 end shows no conserved phenylalanine or tryptophan, and so a read error is likely. The chain combines TRBV6-5 with TRBJ1-3, with no clear D. V was cut by 6 bases and J by 2 bases, with 14 bases left in between. This CDR3 spans 15 amino acids. From germline, CDR1 is MNHEY and CDR2 SVGAGI. The CDR3 DNA sequence: TGTGCCAGCAGCCGGACCCACAGCCCTGGAAACACCATATATTAT. As protein: CASSRTHSPGNTIYY.

The table lists this clonotype with a few counts. The chain carries TRBV4-3 and TRBJ1-3; D gene uncertain. CDR1 LGHNA and CDR2 YSLEER come from the germline V gene. Trimming took off 1 base at V and 2 bases at J, with 12 bases between the two ends. This CDR3 contains 16 residues. CDR3 DNA sequence: TGCGCCAGCAGCCAAGCGGCTAGAGGTGCTGGAAACACCATATATTTT. It codes for CASSQAARGAGNTIYF.

This clonotype was counted only a few times. The chain links TRBV10-3 to TRBJ2-1; D not certain. Trimming removed 2 bases at V and 6 bases at J, with 5 bases between. The CDR3 spans 12 residues. Germline CDR1 and CDR2: ENHRY and SYGVKD. CDR3 residues: CAISELTNEQFF. The DNA of the CDR3 is TGTGCCATCAGTGAGCTTACCAATGAGCAGTTCTTC.

The chain couples TRBV15 to TRBJ2-1; D gene unclear. Germline CDR1 and CDR2: LNHNV and YYDKDF (reference sequence). This CDR3 spans 14 amino acids. With 0 bases removed from V and 10 bases from J, the gap between germline ends came to 13 bases. CDR3 coding DNA: TGTGCCACCAGCAGAGATGCCCGAATCGGGGAGCAGTTCTTC. Translating it yields CATSRDARIGEQFF.

The chain has TRBV11-2 and TRBJ2-3, with TRBD2 matching over 7 bases. Germline V lookup: CDR1 SGHAT, CDR2 FQNNGV. This CDR3 region has 15 residues. The V and J ends lost 0 bases and 6 bases, in that order; junction bases with no gene match: 6. DNA for the CDR3: TGTGCCAGCAGCTTAGATGGAGGGAGGGGTGATACGCAGTATTTT. It encodes CASSLDGGRGDTQYF.

This clonotype was found a few times. The rearrangement links TRBV7-9 to TRBJ1-2; D is uncertain. V gave up 5 bases and J gave up 4 bases, with 2 bases separating them. The CDR3 has 10 residues. Germline V gives CDR1 SEHNR, CDR2 FQNEAQ (reference sequence). The CDR3 DNA follows: TGTGCCAGCAGCCCCTATGGCTACACCTTC. This gives the protein CASSPYGYTF.

This chain uses TRBV5-1 with TRBJ2-7; 13 nucleotides agree with TRBD2. The CDR3 runs 15 residues. Losses at the gene ends were 3 bases for V and 2 bases for J; bases not matched to a gene: 2. The germline V gene has CDR1 SGHRS and CDR2 YFSETQ. The CDR3 DNA is TGCGCCAGCAGCTGGGGACTAGCGGGAACCTACGAGCAGTACTTC. This codes for CASSWGLAGTYEQYF.

This rearrangement joins TRBV14 to TRBJ2-7; 7 positions match TRBD2. Germline values: CDR1 SGHDN, CDR2 FVKESK. The CDR3 totals 16 residues. Unmatched junction bases numbered 12, after V lost 1 base and J lost 6 bases. Here the CDR3 reads CASSQVRLADIVEQYF. DNA of the CDR3: TGTGCCAGCAGCCAAGTTCGCCTAGCGGATATAGTCGAGCAGTACTTC.

This chain joins TRBV12-3 or TRBV12-4 and TRBJ1-1; the match to TRBD1 covers 7 bases. The CDR3 is 15 residues long. With V trimmed by 3 bases and J by 0 bases, 4 bases remained unmatched. The CDR3 sequence: CASSFAGGLNTEAFF. CDR3 coding DNA: TGTGCCAGCAGTTTCGCAGGGGGATTGAACACTGAAGCTTTCTTT.

The gene calls are TRBV20-1 and TRBJ1-2; tentatively, D is TRBD1 (5 bases). CDR1 DFQATT and CDR2 SNEGSKA come from the germline V gene (reference sequence). V was trimmed by 0 bases and J by 8 bases, leaving 19 bases between them. This CDR3 has 15 amino acids. The CDR3 nucleotides are TGCAGTGCTAGAGATCTTGGGACGGCCGCAGCGGGCTACACCTTC. Residues: CSARDLGTAAAGYTF.

This clonotype has only a few counts. The V and J genes are TRBV18 and TRBJ1-4; TRBD1 matches at 9 bases. CDR3 size: 14 residues. J lost 7 bases, V lost 6 bases, and 6 bases had no gene match. Germline V lookup: CDR1 KGHSH, CDR2 LQKENI. The CDR3 DNA sequence: TGTGCCAGCTCGGCCGGGACAGGGAGTGAAAAACTGTTTTTT. Protein: CASSAGTGSEKLFF. Full variable domain (outside the CDR3, taken from reference TRBV18 and TRBJ1-4): NAGVMQNPRHLVRRRGQEARLRCSPMKGHSHVYWYRQLPEEGLKFMVYLQKENIIDESGMPKERFSAEFPKEGPSILRIQQVVRGDSAAYFCASSAGTGSEKLFFGSGTQLSVL.

The chain employs TRBV6-5 and TRBJ2-5; D possibly uses TRBD1 or TRBD2 (6 bases each). The CDR3 consists of 15 residues. V gave up 6 bases and J gave up 4 bases, with 18 bases separating them. Germline loops: CDR1 MNHEY, CDR2 SVGAGI. Here the CDR3 DNA reads TGTGCCAGCAGCCCTACGACAGGAGGGGGAGAGACCCAGTACTTC. It specifies CASSPTTGGGETQYF.

The rearrangement joins TRBV5-1 to TRBJ1-2; weak D call: TRBD1 (5 bases). Trimming pared 2 bases from V and 2 bases from J, leaving 10 bases between. The CDR3 covers 14 residues. Germline values: CDR1 SGHRS, CDR2 YFSETQ. CDR3 bases: TGCGCCAGCAGCTTCGGACACCAAAACTATGGCTACACCTTC. As protein: CASSFGHQNYGYTF. Using reference TRBV5-1 and TRBJ1-2 for the parts outside the CDR3, the full variable domain is KAGVTQTPRYLIKTRGQQVTLSCSPISGHRSVSWYQQTPGQGLQFLFEYFSETQRNKGNFPGRFSGRQFSNSRSEMNVSTLELGDSALYLCASSFGHQNYGYTFGSGTRLTVV.

The V gene is TRBV6-6, the J gene TRBJ2-5; the D gene is possibly TRBD2 (5 bases). The CDR3 has 14 residues. CDR1 is MNHNY, CDR2 SVGAGI, per germline (reference sequence). Trimming cost V 4 bases and J 2 bases, with 11 bases left between them. The DNA of the CDR3 is TGTGCCAGCAGTTGGTCTAGAGGGCAAGAGACCCAGTACTTC. It codes for CASSWSRGQETQYF.

The V gene is TRBV6-5, the J gene TRBJ2-7, with 12 bases that match TRBD2. The ends lost 8 bases at V and 4 bases at J; junction bases unmatched: 9. The germline V gene has CDR1 MNHEY and CDR2 SVGAGI. CDR3 length: 15 residues. Here the CDR3 reads CASAAWTSGMYEQYF. Written as DNA, the CDR3 is TGTGCCAGCGCAGCCTGGACTAGCGGGATGTACGAGCAGTACTTC.

The chain employs TRBV4-2 and TRBJ1-6; D call uncertain. CDR1 LGHNA and CDR2 YNFKEQ come from the germline V gene. There are 15 residues in the CDR3. V was cut by 0 bases and J by 5 bases, with 8 bases left in between. CDR3 DNA sequence: TGTGCCAGCAGCCAAGATCCCGCCCATAATTCACCCCTCCACTTT. This codes for CASSQDPAHNSPLHF.

This clonotype has a single count. Here the CDR3 DNA reads TGTGCCAGCACCGCCAACAGGGCCTCTGGAAACACCATATATTTT. Protein: CASTANRASGNTIYF. The rearrangement joins TRBV11-3 to TRBJ1-3, with TRBD1 as a possible D gene (6 bases). Germline CDR1 is SGHNT and CDR2 is YENEEA. Trimming removed 7 bases at V and 0 bases at J, with 13 bases between. The length of the CDR3 is 15 residues.

This chain links TRBV20-1 with TRBJ1-6; D not resolved. The CDR3 has 15 amino acids. Germline-derived CDR1 and CDR2 are DFQATT and SNEGSKA (reference sequence). Trimming pared 0 bases from V and 10 bases from J, leaving 16 bases between. CDR3 DNA: TGCAGTGCTAGAGACGTACGGGATGCCTGGTCACCCCTCCACTTT. It is translated as CSARDVRDAWSPLHF.

This clonotype occurred a few times. V and J are TRBV12-3 or TRBV12-4 and TRBJ2-1; 9 nucleotides line up with TRBD2. This CDR3 comprises 13 residues. V lost 6 bases, J lost 8 bases, and 5 bases stayed unmatched. DNA of the CDR3: TGTGCCAGCAGCGGACTAGCGCTGGATGAGCAGTTCTTC. Translating gives CASSGLALDEQFF.